Each of the 2 T cell receptor beta chains below was sequenced from the same sample in a study of T-cell reconstitution after alpha-beta-depleted transplantation in children. This sample's TCRbeta library carried unique molecular identifier barcodes. TCRdb called the PCR reads again in MiXCR, with one record for every CDR3 protein. The sample holds over 80,000 distinct CDR3 sequences, about 22% seen once. The sample was PBMCs, taken before TCRalphabeta/CD19-depleted stem cell transplant. These receptors were taken from a boy younger than 10 with acute lymphoblastic leukemia, due to receive a stem cell transplant.

This clonotype was recorded many times. V is TRBV24-1 and J is TRBJ2-3; D call uncertain. This CDR3 region has 11 residues. Trimming pared 5 bases from V and 4 bases from J, leaving 3 bases between. Germline CDR1 KGHDR, CDR2 SFDVKD. The CDR3 sequence: CATSGSDTQYF. The DNA for the CDR3 is TGTGCCACCAGTGGCTCAGATACGCAGTATTTT.

This clonotype was picked up one time. The V and J genes are TRBV5-1 and TRBJ2-1; D uncertain. The germline gives CDR1 SGHRS, CDR2 YFSETQ. V lost 0 bases and J 15 bases, leaving 10 bases between the germline ends. There are 11 residues in the CDR3. In DNA form, the CDR3 reads TGCGCCAGCAGCTTGGAGCGAGTGCGGTTCTTC. Translating it yields CASSLERVRFF.